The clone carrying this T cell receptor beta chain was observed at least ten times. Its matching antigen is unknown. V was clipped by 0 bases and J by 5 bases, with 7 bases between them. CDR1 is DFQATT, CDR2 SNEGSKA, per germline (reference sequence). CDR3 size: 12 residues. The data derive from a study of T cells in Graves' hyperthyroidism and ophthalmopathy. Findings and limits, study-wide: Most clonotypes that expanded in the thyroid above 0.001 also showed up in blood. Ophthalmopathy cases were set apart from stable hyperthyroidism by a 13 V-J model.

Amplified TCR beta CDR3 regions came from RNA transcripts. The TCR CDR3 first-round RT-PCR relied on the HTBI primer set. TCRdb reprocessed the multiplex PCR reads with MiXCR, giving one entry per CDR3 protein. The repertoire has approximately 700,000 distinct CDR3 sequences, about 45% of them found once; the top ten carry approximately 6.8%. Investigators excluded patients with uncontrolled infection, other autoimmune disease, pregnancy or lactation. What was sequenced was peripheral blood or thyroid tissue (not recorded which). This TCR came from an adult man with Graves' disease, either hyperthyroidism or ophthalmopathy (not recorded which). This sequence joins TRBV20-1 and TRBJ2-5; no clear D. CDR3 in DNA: TGCAGTGCTAGAGATCATGAGGAGACCCAGTACTTC. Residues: CSARDHEETQYF.